One and the same sample provided the 24 T cell receptor beta chains below, sequenced in a study of T cell responses to AZD1222 COVID-19 vaccine. Sequencing used immunoSEQ multiplex PCR; TCRdb keeps in-frame clones, though not all of them. The table lists approximately 210,000 clones, roughly 94% of them singletons. This material consisted of peripheral blood, taken 28 days after the second dose of the MenACWY control vaccine. These receptors were obtained from an adult who received the MenACWY meningococcal vaccine as a control.

The V call is TRBV19, the J call TRBJ1-4; D gene unclear. Germline V lookup: CDR1 LNHDA, CDR2 SQIVND (reference sequence). The CDR3 extends over 14 amino acids. V was pared by 5 bases and J by 7 bases, with 14 bases between. In DNA, the CDR3 is TGTGCCAGTAGTGATGGGAACGAGGGTGAAAAACTGTTTTTT. As protein: CASSDGNEGEKLFF.

The chain joins TRBV21-1 to TRBJ2-7; no check of the table's D call, TRBD1, against the DNA was made. TRBV21-1 is listed as a pseudogene. The CDR3 has 14 amino acids. The CDR3 region is CASSKEAGKCEQYF. The DNA for the CDR3 is TGTGCCAGCAGCAAAGAGGCAGGGAAGTGCGAGCAGTACTTC.

The chain joins TRBV27 to TRBJ1-3; 9 bases line up with TRBD1. The CDR3 sequence is 15 residues long. V dropped 7 bases and J dropped 6; count of bases not matched to a gene: 10. Germline values: CDR1 MNHEY, CDR2 SMNVEV (reference sequence). The CDR3 DNA is TGTGCCAGCAAACCGGGACAGGGTAAAGTAAACACCATATATTTT. It is translated as CASKPGQGKVNTIYF.

V gene TRBV28 combines with J gene TRBJ2-7, with 8 bases identical to TRBD2. With 10 bases clipped from V and 6 bases from J, the junction kept 5 bases outside the gene matches. Germline CDR1 and CDR2: MDHEN and SYDVKM. The CDR3 contains 11 residues. The CDR3 loop reads CATGGVAEQYF. CDR3 in DNA: TGTGCCACGGGAGGGGTTGCCGAGCAGTACTTC.

The chain employs TRBV27 and TRBJ1-6; D uncertain. V was clipped by 5 bases and J by 9 bases, with 14 bases between them. In germline, CDR1 is MNHEY, CDR2 SMNVEV (reference sequence). The CDR3 covers 14 residues. The CDR3 coding sequence is TGTGCCAGCAGTCCATCGGAGAGGGCTTCACCCCTCCACTTT. Translating gives CASSPSERASPLHF.

The chain couples TRBV4-3 to TRBJ2-3; 15 bases are a match to TRBD2. The CDR3 loop spans 19 amino acids. V gave up 4 bases and J gave up 0 bases; unmatched junction bases: 8. CDR1 and CDR2 (germline): LGHNA, YSLEER. The CDR3 DNA reads TGCGCCAGCAGCCCCCCCGGACTAGCGGGGGGGACCAGCACAGATACGCAGTATTTT. Residues: CASSPPGLAGGTSTDTQYF.

J is TRBJ1-1 and V is TRBV11-1, with 7 positions matching TRBD1. CDR3 length: 14 amino acids. Germline lookup yields CDR1 SGHAT and CDR2 FQDESV (reference sequence). With V trimmed by 5 bases and J by 2 bases, 5 bases remained unmatched. The CDR3 protein is CASSQGQDNTEAFF. In nucleotides, the CDR3 is TGTGCCAGCAGCCAAGGACAGGACAACACTGAAGCTTTCTTT.

The rearrangement links TRBV28 to TRBJ1-1; D may be TRBD1 (5 bases). The CDR3 runs 15 residues. CDR1 is MDHEN, CDR2 SYDVKM, per germline. V was shortened by 3 bases and J by 0 bases, with 11 bases between the two germline ends. In DNA, the CDR3 is TGTGCCAGCAGTTTTCGACAGACCATGAACACTGAAGCTTTCTTT. Translated: CASSFRQTMNTEAFF.

V gene TRBV12-3 or TRBV12-4 combines with J gene TRBJ2-7; D unresolved. V lost 4 bases and J lost 6, with 10 bases in between. The length of the CDR3 is 12 residues. Here the CDR3 reads CASSWGWGEQYF. The CDR3 region has the DNA TGTGCCAGCAGTTGGGGATGGGGCGAGCAGTACTTC.

The J gene is TRBJ1-1, the V gene TRBV5-4; 7 nucleotides agree with TRBD1. The germline CDR1 and CDR2 sequences are SGHNT and YYREEE (reference sequence). This CDR3 is 14 amino acids long. The junction had 8 bases not matched to a gene; V was cut back by 4 bases and J by 5 bases. The CDR3 spells CASSGTGVRTEAFF. The CDR3 nucleotides read TGTGCCAGCAGCGGAACAGGGGTAAGGACTGAAGCTTTCTTT.

The J gene is TRBJ1-2, the V gene TRBV5-4; 9 bases fit TRBD1. There are 12 residues in the CDR3. J was trimmed by 8 bases and V by 4 bases; bases with no gene match: 3. Germline V gene data show CDR1 as SGHNT and CDR2 as YYREEE (reference sequence). This chain's CDR3 is CASSADRGGYTF. The CDR3 DNA reads as TGTGCCAGCAGCGCGGACAGGGGCGGCTACACCTTC.

The chain couples TRBV5-6 to TRBJ2-1; 10 positions match TRBD1. Germline CDR1 and CDR2: SGHDT and YYEEEE. CDR3 length: 15 residues. The ends lost 6 bases at V and 2 bases at J; junction bases unmatched: 5. The CDR3 DNA is TGTGCCAGCACCCTGACAGGGGGCCCCTACAATGAGCAGTTCTTC. It specifies CASTLTGGPYNEQFF.

The chain uses TRBV21-1 and TRBJ1-2; TRBD1 reflects the table's D call only, with no check against the DNA. TRBV21-1 is tagged as a pseudogene. The CDR3 loop spans 16 amino acids. This CDR3 is CASSKRISGVGKGYTF. For the CDR3, the DNA is TGTGCCAGCAGCAAAAGAATATCAGGGGTTGGCAAGGGCTACACCTTC.

The chain carries TRBV5-6 and TRBJ1-6, with D possibly being TRBD1 (5 bases). Germline values: CDR1 SGHDT, CDR2 YYEEEE. The CDR3 covers 15 residues. V was trimmed by 0 bases and J by 7 bases, leaving 11 bases between them. CDR3 nucleotide sequence: TGTGCCAGCAGCTTGGATCCAGGGTCAAATTCACCCCTCCACTTT. Translation: CASSLDPGSNSPLHF. Filled out from reference TRBV5-6 and TRBJ1-6, the complete variable domain reads DAGVTQSPTHLIKTRGQQVTLRCSPKSGHDTVSWYQQALGQGPQFIFQYYEEEERQRGNFPDRFSGHQFPNYSSELNVNALLLGDSALYLCASSLDPGSNSPLHFGNGTRLTVT.

This clone was observed a single time. V gene TRBV4-1 combines with J gene TRBJ1-6; D is ambiguous. V dropped 0 bases and J dropped 6 bases, with 12 bases sitting between them. The CDR3 contains 16 residues. Germline assignment: CDR1 MGHRA and CDR2 YSYEKL. CDR3 nucleotide sequence: TGCGCCAGCAGCCAAGATATCCAGGTGCCTAATTCACCCCTCCACTTT. It codes for CASSQDIQVPNSPLHF.

The chain uses TRBV5-1 and TRBJ2-2, with 7 bases fitting TRBD1. The germline CDR1 and CDR2 sequences are SGHRS and YFSETQ. V shed 0 bases and J 3 bases; nucleotides not matched to a gene: 2. CDR3 size: 15 residues. CDR3 sequence (DNA): TGCGCCAGCAGCTTGGCCACAGGGGACACCGGGGAGCTGTTTTTT. Translation: CASSLATGDTGELFF.

J is TRBJ1-2 and V is TRBV7-8; TRBD1 is a possible D gene (5 bases). This CDR3 is 14 amino acids long. Trimming removed 6 bases at V and 2 bases at J, with 13 bases between. The germline CDR1 and CDR2 sequences are SGHVS and FQNEAQ. The CDR3, as DNA: TGTGCCAGCAGTCTGGGGCAGATGAACTATGGCTACACCTTC. Translating it yields CASSLGQMNYGYTF.

This chain joins TRBV28 and TRBJ1-5, with D perhaps matching TRBD1 (6 bases). The ends were cut back, 4 bases at V and 6 bases at J, with 22 bases in the middle. Germline loops: CDR1 MDHEN, CDR2 SYDVKM. The CDR3 consists of 17 residues. CDR3 amino acids: CASSWPSRGAILQPQHF. In nucleotides, the CDR3 is TGTGCCAGCAGTTGGCCCTCCCGGGGGGCGATTCTTCAGCCCCAGCATTTT. Supplemented by reference TRBV28 and TRBJ1-5, the full variable domain reads DVKVTQSSRYLVKRTGEKVFLECVQDMDHENMFWYRQDPGLGLRLIYFSYDVKMKEKGDIPEGYSVSREKKERFSLILESASTNQTSMYLCASSWPSRGAILQPQHFGDGTRLSIL.

The genes are TRBV4-2 and TRBJ1-3, with D possibly being TRBD1 (6 bases). This CDR3 spans 16 amino acids. CDR1 is LGHNA, CDR2 YNFKEQ, per germline. V lost 0 bases and J lost 4, with 13 bases in between. For the CDR3, the DNA is TGTGCCAGCAGCCAAGAAAGGGGGGGGCCGGGAAACACCATATATTTT. Translated, it gives CASSQERGGPGNTIYF.

The count of this clone is one. The rearrangement joins TRBV11-2 to TRBJ1-2, with TRBD1 matching 9 bases. V shed 5 bases, J shed 8 bases, and the junction held 9 bases outside the gene matches. This CDR3 comprises 14 residues. CDR1 is SGHAT and CDR2 is FQNNGV in the germline V gene. The CDR3 region is CASSDTQGAGGYTF. The DNA for the CDR3 is TGTGCCAGCAGCGATACACAGGGGGCCGGGGGCTACACCTTC.

The chain carries TRBV27 and TRBJ2-5; possibly TRBD1 for D (5 bases). Trimming cost V 5 bases and J 2 bases, with 15 bases left between them. This CDR3 is 15 amino acids long. Germline CDR1 reads MNHEY; CDR2 reads SMNVEV (reference sequence). The DNA of the CDR3 is TGTGCCAGCAGTCCCGAAGACAGATTTCAAGAGACCCAGTACTTC. Protein product: CASSPEDRFQETQYF.

This chain joins TRBV6-2 or TRBV6-3 and TRBJ2-7, with a tentative D call TRBD2 (6 bases). Germline CDR1 reads MNHEY; CDR2 reads SVGEGT. The CDR3 sequence is 15 residues long. The V gene lost 0 bases and the J gene lost 3 bases, with 12 bases spanning the gap. CDR3 bases: TGTGCCAGCAGTTACTCGATTCGGGGAGGCTACGAGCAGTACTTC. As protein: CASSYSIRGGYEQYF.

The chain has TRBV4-1 and TRBJ2-7, with 9 bases fitting TRBD2. There are 15 residues in the CDR3. The junction had 4 bases not matched to a gene; V was cut back by 2 bases and J by 2 bases. Germline V gene sequence: CDR1 MGHRA, CDR2 YSYEKL. The chain's CDR3 is CASSQLAGMTYEQYF. CDR3 nucleotide sequence: TGCGCCAGCAGCCAACTAGCGGGAATGACCTACGAGCAGTACTTC.

This chain connects TRBV13 to TRBJ2-3; the D is unclear. CDR1 and CDR2 from the germline V gene are PRHDT and FYEKMQ (reference sequence). The germline V and J ends were trimmed by 5 bases and 7 bases, with 7 bases remaining between them. The CDR3 spans 11 residues. CDR3 coding DNA: TGTGCCAGCAGCCAACTTAATACGCAGTATTTT. Amino acids: CASSQLNTQYF.